The TCR beta chain under discussion was sequenced for a study of T cell changes during pregnancy in multiple sclerosis (dated by TCRdb to between 2017 and 2020). In the study overall: The study examined how the T cell repertoire changed over the course of pregnancy in women with multiple sclerosis.

About this clone itself: The specificity of this receptor is unknown. Base qualities are not recorded, but no much larger clone differs from it by a single base.

The CDR3 contains 11 residues, cysteine and phenylalanine counted. Just the 33-base CDR3 DNA is kept, in frame starting at base 1. The germline V gene sets CDR1 to SQVTM and CDR2 to ANQGSEA. Between the V and J ends, shortened by 6 bases and 8 bases respectively, the junction contains 13 bases. Library method: the immunoSEQ multiplex PCR assay. TCRdb re-hosts the immuneACCESS table, in-frame sequences only. Its copies lack some clones; in the studies checked, an unresolved V gene accounts for under half of them, and the cause for the rest is not known. The sample yields 20,000 or so clones; about nine tenths were counted once. Of the sample, approximately 12% is held by the ten largest clones.

The clonotype originates from a female donor in good health, enrolled as a control in a pregnancy study. Sequencing was performed on CD8+ T cells from peripheral blood mononuclear cells, taken in the third trimester of pregnancy. In this chain, TRBV29-1 is recombined with TRBJ1-2; the D gene remains uncertain. The DNA sequence follows: TGCAGCGTATCTCCATTAGAAGGCTACACCTTC. Its coded protein is CSVSPLEGYTF.